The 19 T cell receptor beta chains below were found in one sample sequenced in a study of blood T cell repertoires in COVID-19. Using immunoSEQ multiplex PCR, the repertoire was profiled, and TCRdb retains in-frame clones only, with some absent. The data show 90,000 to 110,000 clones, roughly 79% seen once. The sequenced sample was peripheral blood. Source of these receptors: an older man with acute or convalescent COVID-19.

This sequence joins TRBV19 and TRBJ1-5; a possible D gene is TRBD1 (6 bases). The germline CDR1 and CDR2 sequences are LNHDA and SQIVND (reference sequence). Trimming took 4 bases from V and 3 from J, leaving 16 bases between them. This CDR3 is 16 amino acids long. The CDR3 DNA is TGTGCCAGTAGTAAGACAGGAGGAGGCTACAATCAGCCCCAGCATTTT. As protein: CASSKTGGGYNQPQHF.

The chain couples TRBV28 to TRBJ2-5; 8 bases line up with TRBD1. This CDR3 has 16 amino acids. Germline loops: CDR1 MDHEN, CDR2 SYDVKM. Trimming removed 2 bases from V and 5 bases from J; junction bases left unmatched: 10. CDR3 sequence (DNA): TGTGCCAGCAGTTTAACCGACAGGGGAGGCTGGGAGACCCAGTACTTC. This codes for CASSLTDRGGWETQYF.

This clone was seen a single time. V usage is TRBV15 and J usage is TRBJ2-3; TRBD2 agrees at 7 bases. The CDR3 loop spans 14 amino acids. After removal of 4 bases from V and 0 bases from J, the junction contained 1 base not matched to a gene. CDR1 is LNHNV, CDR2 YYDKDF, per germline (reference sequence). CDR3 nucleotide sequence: TGTGCCACCAGCACGCGGGAGAGCACAGATACGCAGTATTTT. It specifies CATSTRESTDTQYF.

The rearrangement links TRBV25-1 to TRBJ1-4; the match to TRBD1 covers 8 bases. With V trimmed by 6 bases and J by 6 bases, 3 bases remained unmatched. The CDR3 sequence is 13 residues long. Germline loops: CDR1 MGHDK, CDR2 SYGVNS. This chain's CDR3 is CASRGTGYEKLFF. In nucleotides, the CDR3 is TGTGCCAGCAGGGGGACAGGTTATGAAAAACTGTTTTTT.

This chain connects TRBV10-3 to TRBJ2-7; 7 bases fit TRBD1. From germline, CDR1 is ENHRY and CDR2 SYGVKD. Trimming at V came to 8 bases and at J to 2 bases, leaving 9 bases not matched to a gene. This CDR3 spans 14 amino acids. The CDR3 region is CAIGDSEMAYEQYF. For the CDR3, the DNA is TGTGCCATCGGGGACAGCGAAATGGCCTACGAGCAGTACTTC.

In DNA, the CDR3 is TGCGCCAGCAGCTTCCAGGGGGCCGACTGGTACTTC. Protein sequence: CASSFQGADWYF. J is TRBJ2-7 and V is TRBV5-1; 8 bases are a match to TRBD1. The CDR3 has 12 amino acids. Germline V lookup: CDR1 SGHRS, CDR2 YFSETQ. With V trimmed by 2 bases and J by 12 bases, 7 bases remained unmatched.

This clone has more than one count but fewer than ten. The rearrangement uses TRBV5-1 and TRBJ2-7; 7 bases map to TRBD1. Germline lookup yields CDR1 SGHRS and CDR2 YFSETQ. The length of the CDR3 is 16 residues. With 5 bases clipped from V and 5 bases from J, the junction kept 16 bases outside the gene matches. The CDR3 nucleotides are TGCGCCAGCAGTGCTAGCCATGGACAGGCTCCTAACGAGCAGTACTTC. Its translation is CASSASHGQAPNEQYF.

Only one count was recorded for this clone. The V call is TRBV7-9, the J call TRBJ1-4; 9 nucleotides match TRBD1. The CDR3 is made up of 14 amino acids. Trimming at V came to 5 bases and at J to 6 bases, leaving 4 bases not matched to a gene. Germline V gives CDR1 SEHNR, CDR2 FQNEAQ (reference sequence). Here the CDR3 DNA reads TGTGCCAGCAGCCCGGGACAGGGTCATGAAAAACTGTTTTTT. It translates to CASSPGQGHEKLFF.

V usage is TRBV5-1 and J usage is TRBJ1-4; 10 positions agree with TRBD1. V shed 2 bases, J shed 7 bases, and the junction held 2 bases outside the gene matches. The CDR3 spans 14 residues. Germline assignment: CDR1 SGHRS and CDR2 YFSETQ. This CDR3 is CASSFRTGGEKLFF. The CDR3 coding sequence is TGCGCCAGCAGCTTTCGGACAGGGGGTGAAAAACTGTTTTTT.

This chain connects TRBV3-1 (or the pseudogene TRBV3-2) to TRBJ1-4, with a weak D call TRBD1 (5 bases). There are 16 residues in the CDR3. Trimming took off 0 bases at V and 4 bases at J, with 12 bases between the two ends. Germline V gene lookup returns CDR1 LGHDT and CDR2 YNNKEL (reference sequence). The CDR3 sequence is CASSQDLGASNEKLFF. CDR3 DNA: TGTGCCAGCAGCCAAGATTTAGGGGCCAGTAATGAAAAACTGTTTTTT.

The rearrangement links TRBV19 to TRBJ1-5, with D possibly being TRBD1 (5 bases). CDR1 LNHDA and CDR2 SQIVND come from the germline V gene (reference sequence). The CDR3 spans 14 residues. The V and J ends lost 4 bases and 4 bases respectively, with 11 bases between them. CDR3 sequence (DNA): TGTGCCAGTAGTACTCAGGGCCTTAATCAGCCCCAGCATTTT. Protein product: CASSTQGLNQPQHF.

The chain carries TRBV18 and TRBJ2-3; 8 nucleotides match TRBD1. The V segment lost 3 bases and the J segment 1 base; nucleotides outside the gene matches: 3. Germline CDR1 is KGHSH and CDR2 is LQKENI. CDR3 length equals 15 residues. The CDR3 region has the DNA TGTGCCAGCTCACCTACGGGACAGGGCACAGATACGCAGTATTTT. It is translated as CASSPTGQGTDTQYF.

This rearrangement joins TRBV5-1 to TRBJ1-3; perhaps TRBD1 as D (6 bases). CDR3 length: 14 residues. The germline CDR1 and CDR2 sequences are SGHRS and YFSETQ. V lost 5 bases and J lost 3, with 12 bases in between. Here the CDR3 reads CASRDSFSGNTIYF. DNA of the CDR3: TGCGCCAGCAGGGACAGCTTTAGTGGAAACACCATATATTTT.

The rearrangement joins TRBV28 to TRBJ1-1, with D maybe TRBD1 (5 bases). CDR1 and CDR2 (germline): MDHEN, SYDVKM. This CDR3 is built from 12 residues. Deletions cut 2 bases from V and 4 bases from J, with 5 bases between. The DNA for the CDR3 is TGTGCCAGCAGTTTAGACAGCACTGAAGCTTTCTTT. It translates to CASSLDSTEAFF.

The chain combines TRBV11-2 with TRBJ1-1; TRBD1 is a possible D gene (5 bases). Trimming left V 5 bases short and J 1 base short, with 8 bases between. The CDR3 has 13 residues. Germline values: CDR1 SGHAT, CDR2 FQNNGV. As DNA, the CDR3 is TGTGCCAGCAGCCTAACAGGGAACACTGAAGCTTTCTTT. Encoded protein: CASSLTGNTEAFF.

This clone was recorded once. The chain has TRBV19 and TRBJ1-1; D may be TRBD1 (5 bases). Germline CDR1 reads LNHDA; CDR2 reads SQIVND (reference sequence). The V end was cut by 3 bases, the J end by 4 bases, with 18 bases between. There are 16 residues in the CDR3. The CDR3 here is CASSIRGTPWGTEAFF. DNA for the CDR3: TGTGCCAGTAGTATCCGGGGGACTCCCTGGGGCACTGAAGCTTTCTTT.

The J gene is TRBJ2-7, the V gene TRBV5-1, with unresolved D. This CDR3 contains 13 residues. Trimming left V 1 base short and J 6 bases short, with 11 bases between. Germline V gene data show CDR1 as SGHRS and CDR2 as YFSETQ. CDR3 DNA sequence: TGCGCCAGCAGCTTGCTGGAGCTGGCCGAGCAGTACTTC. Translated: CASSLLELAEQYF.

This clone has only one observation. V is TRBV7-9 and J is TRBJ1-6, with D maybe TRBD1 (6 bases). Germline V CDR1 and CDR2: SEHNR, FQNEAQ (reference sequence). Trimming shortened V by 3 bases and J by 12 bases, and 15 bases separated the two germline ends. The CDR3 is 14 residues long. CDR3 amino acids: CASSFQGYNEPLHF. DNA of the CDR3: TGTGCCAGCAGCTTTCAGGGGTATAATGAACCCCTCCACTTT.

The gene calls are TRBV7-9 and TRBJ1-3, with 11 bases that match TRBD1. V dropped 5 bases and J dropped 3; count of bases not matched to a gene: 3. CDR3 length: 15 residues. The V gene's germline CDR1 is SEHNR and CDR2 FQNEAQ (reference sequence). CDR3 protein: CASSEGQGDGNTIYF. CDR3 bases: TGTGCCAGCAGCGAGGGACAGGGGGATGGAAACACCATATATTTT.